These 14 T cell receptor beta chains were sequenced from one sample in a study of blood T cell repertoires in COVID-19. Measured with immunoSEQ multiplex PCR; TCRdb has only the in-frame clones, and not every one. The top ten clones hold roughly 1.1% of a sample with about 430,000 clones, around 91% of them seen once. Sequencing input: PBMCs or T cells enriched from blood (not recorded which). These receptors were obtained from a man aged 30 to 39 who had recovered from COVID-19.

This clone was observed a single time. The chain employs TRBV14 and TRBJ1-6, with D tentatively TRBD1 (6 bases). The CDR3 covers 14 residues. The V end lost 3 bases, the J end lost 9 bases, and 12 bases lay between the germline ends. Germline V gene lookup returns CDR1 SGHDN and CDR2 FVKESK. CDR3: CASSQGRGGSPLHF. In nucleotides, the CDR3 is TGTGCCAGCAGCCAGGGACGAGGGGGTTCACCCCTCCACTTT.

V is TRBV5-8 and J is TRBJ1-4, with 11 bases lining up with TRBD1. Germline V CDR1 and CDR2: SGHTS, YDEGEE. CDR3 length: 16 amino acids. With 4 bases clipped from V and 4 bases from J, the junction kept 6 bases outside the gene matches. The CDR3 coding sequence is TGTGCCAGCAGCAAAGGACAGGGGGCCGGTAATGAAAAACTGTTTTTT. Translated, it gives CASSKGQGAGNEKLFF. The full variable domain, completed using reference TRBV5-8 and TRBJ1-4, is EAGVTQSPTHLIKTRGQQATLRCSPISGHTSVYWYQQALGLGLQFLLWYDEGEERNRGNFPPRFSGRQFPNYSSELNVNALELEDSALYLCASSKGQGAGNEKLFFGSGTQLSVL.

The chain joins TRBV19 to TRBJ2-1, with 7 bases matching TRBD1. The junction had 10 bases not matched to a gene; V was cut back by 5 bases and J by 3 bases. CDR3 length: 16 residues. Germline-derived CDR1 and CDR2 are LNHDA and SQIVND (reference sequence). CDR3 loop: CASSLVWGQFYNEQFF. In DNA form, the CDR3 reads TGTGCCAGTAGTCTCGTCTGGGGACAGTTCTACAATGAGCAGTTCTTC.

This clone has just a few counts. The rearrangement links TRBV12-3 or TRBV12-4 to TRBJ1-1; D ambiguous. The CDR3 is made up of 13 amino acids. Trimming took 4 bases from V and 2 from J, leaving 8 bases between them. The CDR3 protein is CASSSGFNTEAFF. The CDR3 DNA follows: TGTGCCAGCAGTTCGGGTTTCAACACTGAAGCTTTCTTT.

The chain links TRBV10-3 to TRBJ2-3; D gene ambiguous. The V end was cut by 4 bases, the J end by 2 bases, with 10 bases between. This CDR3 has 14 residues. Germline V gene data show CDR1 as ENHRY and CDR2 as SYGVKD. The CDR3 here is CAISVAPFTDTQYF. CDR3 nucleotide sequence: TGTGCCATCAGTGTAGCCCCCTTCACAGATACGCAGTATTTT.

This chain uses TRBV30 with TRBJ1-6, with 7 bases aligning to TRBD1. Trimming at V came to 3 bases and at J to 8 bases, leaving 7 bases not matched to a gene. The CDR3 runs to 14 residues. CDR1 GTSNPN and CDR2 SVGIG come from the germline V gene (reference sequence). CDR3 sequence reads: CAWRTIQGYSPLHF. As DNA, the CDR3 is TGTGCCTGGAGGACCATACAGGGGTATTCACCCCTCCACTTT.

The rearrangement links TRBV3-1 (or the pseudogene TRBV3-2) to TRBJ1-1; 8 bases are shared with TRBD1. Germline V gene data show CDR1 as LGHDT and CDR2 as YNNKEL (reference sequence). V dropped 4 bases and J dropped 3; count of bases not matched to a gene: 4. The CDR3 sequence is 14 residues long. The CDR3 region has the DNA TGTGCCAGCAGCCGCAAGACAGGGGACACTGAAGCTTTCTTT. Encoded protein: CASSRKTGDTEAFF.

This sequence joins TRBV5-6 and TRBJ2-5; TRBD2 matches 9 bases. There are 14 residues in the CDR3. Germline V lookup: CDR1 SGHDT, CDR2 YYEEEE. J gave up 5 bases and V 0 bases, and 2 bases lay outside the gene matches. CDR3 bases: TGTGCCAGCAGCTTGGTTACTAGCGGGGAGACCCAGTACTTC. It yields the protein CASSLVTSGETQYF.

This rearrangement joins TRBV9 to TRBJ2-1; D gene unclear. CDR3 length equals 13 residues. Trimming removed 4 bases from V and 0 bases from J, with 5 bases in between. Per the germline V gene, CDR1 is SGDLS and CDR2 is YYNGEE. Here the CDR3 reads CASSPYSYNEQFF. The CDR3 nucleotides read TGTGCCAGCAGCCCTTACTCCTACAATGAGCAGTTCTTC.

The chain has TRBV7-9 and TRBJ2-5; 11 bases line up with TRBD2. The CDR3 runs to 15 residues. Germline trimming cut 5 bases from V and 5 bases from J; bases unmatched to any gene: 7. From germline, CDR1 is SEHNR and CDR2 FQNEAQ (reference sequence). CDR3 nucleotide sequence: TGTGCCAGCAGCCGTGGGACTAGCGGACAGGAGACCCAGTACTTC. Translation: CASSRGTSGQETQYF.

This chain links TRBV18 with TRBJ1-5; 12 bases are shared with TRBD1. The V gene end was trimmed by 3 bases and the J gene end by 2 bases; junction bases not matched to a gene: 2. In germline, CDR1 is KGHSH, CDR2 LQKENI. This CDR3 is built from 16 residues. The CDR3 sequence: CASSPGTGGGNQPQHF. The CDR3 nucleotides read TGTGCCAGCTCACCCGGGACAGGGGGCGGCAATCAGCCCCAGCATTTT.

The V and J genes are TRBV6-5 and TRBJ2-7; 12 nucleotides match TRBD2. The CDR3 is 15 residues long. With V trimmed by 8 bases and J by 4 bases, 9 bases remained unmatched. Germline CDR1 and CDR2: MNHEY and SVGAGI. CDR3 residues: CASLSGLAGSYEQYF. The CDR3 DNA is TGTGCCAGCCTTTCAGGACTAGCGGGATCTTACGAGCAGTACTTC.

This clone has a handful of counts. The J gene is TRBJ2-7, the V gene TRBV12-2; the table assigns TRBD2, which was not confirmed against the DNA. TRBV12-2 represents a pseudogene. The CDR3 has 13 residues. This chain's CDR3 is CASRLGGGYEQYF. Here the CDR3 DNA reads TGTGCAAGTCGCTTAGGGGGAGGCTACGAGCAGTACTTC.

Turning to this clone: Other DNA sequences of this sample code for an identical CDR3. The V and J genes are TRBV11-3 and TRBJ2-5; 15 nucleotides match TRBD2. CDR1 is SGHNT and CDR2 is YENEEA in the germline V gene. The CDR3 sequence is 16 residues long. The ends lost 5 bases at V and 2 bases at J; junction bases unmatched: 3. For the CDR3, the DNA is TGTGCCAGCAGCCCGGGACTAGCGGGAGGTCAAGAGACCCAGTACTTC. Protein product: CASSPGLAGGQETQYF.